The clone carrying this T cell receptor beta chain is labeled medium-sized. Its antigen is unknown. Sorting of live CD3+CD8+TCRalphabeta+ cells by PD-1 and/or TIGIT gave four subsets. The data stem from a study of circulating CD8 cells and anti-PD-1 response in melanoma. Study-wide points: DNEG was most diverse; TIGIT repertoires were least diverse.

Using approximately 15 ng of total RNA, TCR libraries were made with the QIAseq Immune Repertoire TCR panel. Using its own MiXCR run on the reads, TCRdb lists one record per CDR3 protein. Of about 500 distinct CDR3 sequences in the sample, about 11% are singletons; the top ten hold roughly three fifths. Trimming left V 3 bases short and J 3 bases short, with 11 bases between. Germline CDR1 is DFQATT and CDR2 is SNEGSKA (reference sequence). The CDR3 totals 13 residues. The sample was CD8+ T cells from PBMCs, taken at baseline or after one month of anti-PD-1 therapy (not recorded which). The chain carries TRBV20-1 and TRBJ1-2; no definite D call. The sequence derives from a human donor with melanoma. CDR3 residues: CSASETDHYGYTF. The CDR3 nucleotides are TGCAGTGCTAGTGAAACAGACCACTATGGCTACACCTTC.